This TCR beta chain is drawn from a study of blood T cell repertoires in COVID-19. About the research overall: The United States, Italy and Spain provided the acute and convalescent COVID-19 samples. Sample material is recorded as cDNA or gDNA derived from T cells, B-cell-depleted T cells, or PBMCs.

Original data processing: By means of reference gene primer amplification, nucleated cell counts were estimated. Sequenced by immunoSEQ multiplex PCR; TCRdb stores in-frame clones only, minus some. The V and J calls and the clone size are those of that table, but D and trimming were determined from the DNA. The sample includes roughly 460,000 clones, 80% to 90% seen only once; the top ten take more than 0.7%. A Seattle source enrolled patients during active infection and followed them longitudinally. The table lists this clone with a count of one. Trimming pared 0 bases from V and 2 bases from J, leaving 8 bases between. Germline CDR1 is MNHEY and CDR2 is SMNVEV (reference sequence). The CDR3 length is 14 residues.

The specimen sequenced was peripheral blood. The source of this sequence is a man younger than 35 with COVID-19, enrolled during active disease. This chain connects TRBV27 to TRBJ2-7; D unclear. The CDR3 coding sequence is TGTGCCAGCAGTTTATCTGCCAGTGCCTACGAGCAGTACTTC. Protein product: CASSLSASAYEQYF.